Listed below are T cell receptor beta chains from one sample, sequenced in a study of Graves' ophthalmopathy and Graves' hyperthyroidism. MiXCR, applied by TCRdb to the multiplex PCR reads, yields one record per CDR3 protein. The sample holds roughly 400,000 distinct CDR3 sequences, approximately 16% seen once. The source material was peripheral blood. The receptors originated from a woman aged 18 to 35 with Graves' ophthalmopathy. Both conserved end residues are trimmed from each CDR3. Expanded clones are given a class, and other clones once, few, many or no size at all.

>many|TRBV6-1
ASSEGGIGQPQH
>many|TRBV9
ASSRDSSGVYT
>many|TRBV12-3/TRBV12-4
ASSLKGGPYGYT
>many|TRBV19
ASSSSGRARETQY
>few|TRBV4-3
ASSLIATGVTGELF
>many|TRBV20-1
SAPSPTGTNEQY
>many|TRBV12-3/TRBV12-4
ASSFDQPQH
>many|TRBV7-2
ASSMARGTQY
>NA|TRBV29-1
SGDRVANTEAF
>NA|TRBV28
ASSLNTQETQY
>many|TRBV6-5
ASTQKYRDEST
>many|TRBV6-5
ASSYSTGYEQY
>many|TRBV2
ASNLNRINQPQH
>NA|TRBV6-2/TRBV6-3
ASRGTNEQY
>many|TRBV5-1
ASSLMGNIQY
>NA|TRBV2
ASTSVGTGTGELF
>many|TRBV7-2
ASSLVRGRGETQY
>few|TRBV24-1
ATSDSGTGDYGYT
>many|TRBV7-8
ASRPSGRAAYEQY
>many|TRBV20-1
SAHLVGSPYEQY
>few|TRBV4-1
ASSQGAGRVENIQY
>NA|TRBV12-3/TRBV12-4
ASSPGGLAEQSRTQY
>many|TRBV6-5
ASRGHGGLGSYEQY
>NA|TRBV30
AWVKNPGTSRGIYEQY
>many|TRBV28
ASSGPGTSDYEQY
>many|TRBV6-1
AGRISGVNYGYT
>many|TRBV20-1
SARGLEGLYEQY
>many|TRBV6-2/TRBV6-3
ASTDPTVWNTEAF
>many|TRBV4-3
ASSPAGTTGGYT
>many|TRBV28
ASKKVTGNTIY
>few|TRBV6-1
ASRDGGLGYT
>many|TRBV7-8
ASSLGDRAERYEQY
>many|TRBV28
ASSRLMGSPLH
>many|TRBV7-2
ASSLGARELEKAEAF
>NA|TRBV11-1
ASSFYGMQETQY
>NA|TRBV6-1
ASSETGNGYT
>many|TRBV15
ATSRGGTGDDTGELF
>many|TRBV12-3/TRBV12-4
ASSLPGSRAF
>many|TRBV12-3/TRBV12-4
ASSPQGWSGELF
>many|TRBV6-1
ASSKKGAVTEAF
>many|TRBV9
ASSTPLGGGKTGYT
>NA|TRBV28
ASTPGGQLRNYGYT
>many|TRBV7-2
ASSRTPLYGYT
>many|TRBV6-5
ASSAEPNYGYT
>many|TRBV7-2
ASSQGPGNPTHEQY
>many|TRBV7-3
ASSLRSGLGQETQY
>many|TRBV15
ATSGWEGPYSNQPQH
>NA|TRBV15
ATSGYPGGMNTEAF
>NA|TRBV6-5
ASSYHQESHEQY
>many|TRBV29-1
SVGGEGEQY
>many|TRBV6-2/TRBV6-3
ASSRHRGQTRDTEAF
>many|TRBV25-1
ASSDPGRNIQY
>few|TRBV3-1
ASSHRLAGNRETQY
>medium-sized|TRBV6-5
ASSNRGKTEAF
>many|TRBV20-1
SASVRERGETQY